The clone carrying this T cell receptor beta chain has ten or more counts. CDR1 and CDR2 from the germline V gene are SNHLY and FYNNEI. Trimming cost V 6 bases and J 7 bases; bases outside gene matches: 12. This CDR3 contains 16 residues. The source of the sample is a study of T cells of healthy individuals. TCRdb fed the 5' RACE reads into MiXCR, producing one record per CDR3 protein. Among some 100,000 distinct CDR3 sequences listed, 17% were seen once. The TCR sequence derives from a human donor in good health. The chain carries TRBV2 and TRBJ1-6, with 7 bases identical to TRBD1. The CDR3 is CASRGIGTEKNSPLHF. DNA for the CDR3: TGTGCCAGCAGGGGAATCGGGACAGAGAAAAATTCACCCCTCCACTTT.